What follows are 8 T cell receptor beta chains derived from one specimen sequenced in a study of blood T cell repertoires in COVID-19. Some clones are missing from TCRdb's copy, which holds only in-frame ones; the method was immunoSEQ multiplex PCR. The sample holds roughly 80,000 clones, about 87% seen once. The sequencing sample was made of peripheral blood. The receptors originated from a middle-aged man with active COVID-19.

The chain employs TRBV11-2 and TRBJ2-5; no reliable D call. The CDR3 extends over 12 amino acids. V was shortened by 4 bases and J by 4 bases, with 7 bases between the two germline ends. Per germline, CDR1 SGHAT and CDR2 FQNNGV. The CDR3 loop reads CASSSLSETQYF. Here the CDR3 DNA reads TGTGCCAGCAGCTCCCTATCAGAGACCCAGTACTTC.

This chain joins TRBV19 and TRBJ1-5, with D unresolved. CDR3 length equals 14 residues. The germline V and J ends were trimmed by 5 bases and 0 bases, with 8 bases remaining between them. CDR1 is LNHDA, CDR2 SQIVND, per germline (reference sequence). The CDR3 coding sequence is TGTGCCAGTAGTCAGAAATATAGCAATCAGCCCCAGCATTTT. This encodes CASSQKYSNQPQHF.

The chain is built from TRBV28 and TRBJ1-5, with TRBD1 identical over 7 bases. After removal of 8 bases from V and 7 bases from J, the junction contained 17 bases not matched to a gene. Germline V gives CDR1 MDHEN, CDR2 SYDVKM. CDR3 length: 16 amino acids. CDR3 loop: CASGSWTGGRKQPQHF. The CDR3 DNA follows: TGTGCCAGCGGGTCTTGGACAGGTGGGAGGAAGCAGCCCCAGCATTTT.

The CDR3 DNA follows: TGTGCCAGTTGGGACAGGGCGGCAGATACGCAGTATTTT. Protein: CASWDRAADTQYF. The chain combines TRBV2 with TRBJ2-3, with TRBD1 identical over 9 bases. This CDR3 spans 13 amino acids. V was clipped by 9 bases and J by 4 bases; unmatched bases: 5. Germline assignment: CDR1 SNHLY and CDR2 FYNNEI.

V gene TRBV4-3 combines with J gene TRBJ1-1; D possibly corresponds to TRBD1 (6 bases). The CDR3 contains 17 residues. Trimming pared 1 base from V and 3 bases from J, leaving 18 bases between. Germline CDR1 reads LGHNA; CDR2 reads YSLEER. CDR3 sequence reads: CASSQGKNSNRDTEAFF. As DNA, the CDR3 is TGCGCCAGCAGCCAAGGAAAGAATTCTAACAGGGACACTGAAGCTTTCTTT.

The count of this clone is one. The V gene is TRBV12-2, the J gene TRBJ2-2; the D call TRBD2 from the table was never checked on the DNA. TRBV12-2 is a known pseudogene. CDR3 size: 19 residues. CDR3 sequence (DNA): TGTGCAAGTCGCTTACCGTCAGAGGCGGGGAGAGCGAACACCGGGGAGCTGTTTTTT. This codes for CASRLPSEAGRANTGELFF.

The chain is built from TRBV27 and TRBJ2-5; 8 bases align to TRBD1. The CDR3 consists of 15 residues. Unmatched junction bases numbered 11, after V lost 6 bases and J lost 5 bases. In germline, CDR1 is MNHEY, CDR2 SMNVEV (reference sequence). CDR3 residues: CASRHRGDPPETQYF. The CDR3 coding sequence is TGTGCCAGCAGACACAGGGGGGACCCCCCGGAGACCCAGTACTTC.

The chain has TRBV4-1 and TRBJ1-2; 8 positions match TRBD1. This CDR3 has 13 amino acids. Germline CDR1 MGHRA, CDR2 YSYEKL. J was trimmed by 4 bases and V by 3 bases; bases with no gene match: 1. The CDR3 DNA reads TGCGCCAGCAGCCAGGACAGGGCCTATGGCTACACCTTC. Its translation: CASSQDRAYGYTF.